This TCR beta chain is from a study of response to subunit inactivated influenza vaccine. One entry per CDR3 protein, called by TCRdb with MiXCR from the RT-PCR reads. The sample contains hundreds of thousands of distinct CDR3 sequences, 15% to 20% of which appear only once. Study-level findings and limits: A suggestion made by the authors is that each seasonal influenza vaccination recruits few new T cells.

This clonotype was picked up a small number of times. Its antigen is as yet unknown. V lost 1 base, J lost 7 bases, and 6 bases stayed unmatched. Looked up from germline, CDR1 is SGHDN and CDR2 is FVKESK. The CDR3 runs to 15 residues. Source: CD4+ T cells sorted from PBMCs, taken about 24 months after vaccination. This rearrangement joins TRBV14 to TRBJ2-1, with 8 bases matching TRBD2. The receptor comes from a man in his fifties or sixties who received an inactivated influenza vaccine. CDR3 residues: CASSQVGGAKNEQFF. The CDR3 region has the DNA TGTGCCAGCAGCCAAGTCGGGGGGGCCAAGAATGAGCAGTTCTTC.